This TCR beta chain emerged from a study of cytomegalovirus exposure and HLA in healthy donors. Study-wide results and limits: A later analysis, which compared TCR beta chains of equal frequency, found the HLA-associated ones more clonally expanded. In a later analysis, the majority of CMV-associated beta chains seemingly showed HLA restriction.

Researchers ran the PCR with 60 Vbeta and 13 Jbeta primers. TCRdb keeps only in-frame clones here, not all; method: immunoSEQ multiplex PCR. Here the sample spans fewer than 150,000 clones, roughly 76% being singletons. Regarding donors, all were healthy bone marrow donors. CDR3 size: 12 residues. Germline CDR1 reads SGHNT; CDR2 reads YYREEE (reference sequence). Comment on this clone: Its target is not known. Germline is not matched at one junction end, which may reflect a read error.

Source material: PBMCs. V and J are TRBV5-4 and TRBJ2-7; 10 bases line up with TRBD1. The source is a human donor in good health. The CDR3 loop is CASSLGIGTGVF. In nucleotides, the CDR3 is TGTGCCAGCAGCTTGGGGATTGGGACAGGGGTCTTC.